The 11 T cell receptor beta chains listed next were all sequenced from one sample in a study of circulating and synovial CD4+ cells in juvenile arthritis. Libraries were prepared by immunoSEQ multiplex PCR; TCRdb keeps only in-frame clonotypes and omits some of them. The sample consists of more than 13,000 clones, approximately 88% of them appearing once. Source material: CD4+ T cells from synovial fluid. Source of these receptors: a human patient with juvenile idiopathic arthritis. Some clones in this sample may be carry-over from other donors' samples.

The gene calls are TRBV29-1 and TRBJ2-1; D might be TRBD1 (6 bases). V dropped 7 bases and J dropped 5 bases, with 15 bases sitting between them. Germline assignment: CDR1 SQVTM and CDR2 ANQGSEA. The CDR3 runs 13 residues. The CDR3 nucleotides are TGCAGCGGCGGTGGGGGCCCGAACAATGAGCAGTTCTTC. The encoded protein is CSGGGGPNNEQFF.

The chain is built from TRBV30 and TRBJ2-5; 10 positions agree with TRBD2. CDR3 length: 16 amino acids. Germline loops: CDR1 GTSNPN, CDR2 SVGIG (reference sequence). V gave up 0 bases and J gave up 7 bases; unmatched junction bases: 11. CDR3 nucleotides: TGTGCCTGGAGTGTACAAGCGGGGGGGCCCCGGGGGACCCAGTACTTC. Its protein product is CAWSVQAGGPRGTQYF.

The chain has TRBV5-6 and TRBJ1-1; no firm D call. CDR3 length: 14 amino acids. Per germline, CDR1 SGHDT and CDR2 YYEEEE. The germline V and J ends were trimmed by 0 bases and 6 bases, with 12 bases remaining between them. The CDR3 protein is CASSLGSVMSEAFF. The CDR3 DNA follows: TGTGCCAGCAGCTTGGGCAGTGTCATGTCTGAAGCTTTCTTT.

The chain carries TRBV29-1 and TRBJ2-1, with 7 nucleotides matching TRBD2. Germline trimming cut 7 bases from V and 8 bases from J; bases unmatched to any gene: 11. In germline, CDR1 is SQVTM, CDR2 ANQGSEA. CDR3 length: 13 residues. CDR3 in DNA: TGCAGCGCTATGACTAGCTCGTACGATGAGCAGTTCTTC. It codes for CSAMTSSYDEQFF.

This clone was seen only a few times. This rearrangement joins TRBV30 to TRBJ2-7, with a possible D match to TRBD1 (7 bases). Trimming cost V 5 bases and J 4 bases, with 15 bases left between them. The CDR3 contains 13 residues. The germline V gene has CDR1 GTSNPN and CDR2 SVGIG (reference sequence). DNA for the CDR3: TGTGCCTGGTGGAGGGCAGGGGGATACGAGCAGTACTTC. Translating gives CAWWRAGGYEQYF.

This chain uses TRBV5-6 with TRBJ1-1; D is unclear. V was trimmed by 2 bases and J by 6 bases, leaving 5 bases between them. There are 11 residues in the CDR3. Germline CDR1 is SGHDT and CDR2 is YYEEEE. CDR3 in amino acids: CASSFSAEAFF. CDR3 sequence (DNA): TGTGCCAGCAGCTTTTCAGCTGAAGCTTTCTTT.

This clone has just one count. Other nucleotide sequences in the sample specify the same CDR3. CDR3 amino acids: CASPDKGLVAGNTEAFF. The CDR3 DNA reads as TGTGCCAGTCCTGATAAGGGGTTAGTGGCTGGGAACACTGAAGCTTTCTTT. This chain joins TRBV19 and TRBJ1-1; TRBD1 might be the D (5 bases). The germline CDR1 and CDR2 sequences are LNHDA and SQIVND (reference sequence). The CDR3 length is 17 residues. V lost 8 bases, J lost 1 base, and 23 bases lay in between.

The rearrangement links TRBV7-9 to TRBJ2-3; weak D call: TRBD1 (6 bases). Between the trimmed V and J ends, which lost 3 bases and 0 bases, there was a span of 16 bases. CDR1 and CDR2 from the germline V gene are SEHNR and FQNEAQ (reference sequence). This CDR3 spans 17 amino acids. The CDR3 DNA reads TGTGCCAGCAGCTTGGGGAAACAGGGAGTCAGCACAGATACGCAGTATTTT. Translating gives CASSLGKQGVSTDTQYF.

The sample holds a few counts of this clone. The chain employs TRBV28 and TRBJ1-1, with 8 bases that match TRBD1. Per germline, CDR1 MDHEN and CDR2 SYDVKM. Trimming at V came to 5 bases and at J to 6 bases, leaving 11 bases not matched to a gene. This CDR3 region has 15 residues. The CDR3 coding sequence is TGTGCCAGCAGTCCGGTGGGACAGGTGTACGCTGAAGCTTTCTTT. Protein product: CASSPVGQVYAEAFF.

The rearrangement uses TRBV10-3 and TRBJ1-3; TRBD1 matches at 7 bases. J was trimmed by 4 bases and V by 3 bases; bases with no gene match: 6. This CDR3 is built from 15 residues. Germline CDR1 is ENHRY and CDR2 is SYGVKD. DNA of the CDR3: TGTGCCATCAGTGACTACGGACAGGTCGGAAACACCATATATTTT. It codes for CAISDYGQVGNTIYF.

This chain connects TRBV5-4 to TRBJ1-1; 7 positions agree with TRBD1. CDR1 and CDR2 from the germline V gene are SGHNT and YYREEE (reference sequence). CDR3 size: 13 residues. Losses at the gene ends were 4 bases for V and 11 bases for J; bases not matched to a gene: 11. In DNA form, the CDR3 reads TGTGCCAGCAGCCCCCCAGGGGGTGATGTCGCTTTCTTT. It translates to CASSPPGGDVAFF.